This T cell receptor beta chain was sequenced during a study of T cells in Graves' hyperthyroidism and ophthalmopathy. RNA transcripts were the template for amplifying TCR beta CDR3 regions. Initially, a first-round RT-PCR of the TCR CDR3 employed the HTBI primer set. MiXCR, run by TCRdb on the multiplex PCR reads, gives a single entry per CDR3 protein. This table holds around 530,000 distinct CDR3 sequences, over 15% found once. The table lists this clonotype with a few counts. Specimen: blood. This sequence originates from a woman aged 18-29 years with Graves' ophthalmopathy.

This CDR3 reads CASSSRDRGLTEQYF. CDR3 nucleotide sequence: TGTGCCAGCAGCAGCCGGGACAGGGGGCTGACCGAGCAGTACTTC. J is TRBJ2-7 and V is TRBV7-9; 12 positions agree with TRBD1. The CDR3 contains 15 residues. Germline CDR1 is SEHNR and CDR2 is FQNEAQ (reference sequence). V shed 5 bases, J shed 6 bases, and the junction held 8 bases outside the gene matches.